These T cell receptor beta chains were read from a single sample in a study of cytomegalovirus exposure and HLA in healthy donors. The repertoire was sequenced with immunoSEQ multiplex PCR; TCRdb's copy has only in-frame clones and lacks some. This sample has around 110,000 clones, with around two thirds found just once. Sequencing was performed on PBMCs. Receptors originate from a woman in her 40s in good health and CMV-seropositive. Both conserved end residues are part of each CDR3. D genes are given only for firm matches. The size of a clone is reported for some rows only, either as once, few or many, or as a class for expanded clones.

clone size: NA
V gene: TRBV29-1
J gene: TRBJ2-7
D gene: NA
CDR3 protein: CSAWGGSTYEQYF
CDR3 DNA: TGCAGCGCCTGGGGGGGCAGTACCTACGAGCAGTACTTC

clone size: NA
V gene: TRBV5-1
J gene: TRBJ2-1
D gene: NA
CDR3 protein: CASSLAEKIGEQFF
CDR3 DNA: TGCGCCAGCAGCTTGGCGGAGAAAATAGGTGAGCAGTTCTTC

clone size: NA
V gene: TRBV7-9
J gene: TRBJ2-5
D gene: NA
CDR3 protein: CASSLGAPETQYF
CDR3 DNA: TGTGCCAGCAGCCTAGGGGCCCCGGAGACCCAGTACTTC

clone size: NA
V gene: TRBV10-3
J gene: TRBJ2-7
D gene: NA
CDR3 protein: CASGGRAYEQYF
CDR3 DNA: TGTGCCTCAGGGGGGCGGGCCTACGAGCAGTACTTC

clone size: NA
V gene: TRBV5-1
J gene: TRBJ1-2
D gene: NA
CDR3 protein: CASSLDGGDNYGYTF
CDR3 DNA: TGCGCCAGCAGCTTGGATGGGGGGGATAACTATGGCTACACCTTC

clone size: NA
V gene: TRBV7-9
J gene: TRBJ2-5
D gene: NA
CDR3 protein: CASSLVGRGETQYF
CDR3 DNA: TGTGCCAGCAGCTTAGTAGGGCGCGGGGAGACCCAGTACTTC

clone size: NA
V gene: TRBV9
J gene: TRBJ2-1
D gene: TRBD2
CDR3 protein: CASSTPTSGSVEQFF
CDR3 DNA: TGTGCCAGCAGCACTCCGACTAGCGGGAGCGTTGAGCAGTTCTTC

clone size: NA
V gene: TRBV5-1
J gene: TRBJ2-1
D gene: TRBD2
CDR3 protein: CASSLLAGAYNEQFF
CDR3 DNA: TGCGCCAGCAGCTTGCTAGCGGGAGCCTACAATGAGCAGTTCTTC

clone size: few
V gene: TRBV10-1
J gene: TRBJ2-1
D gene: NA
CDR3 protein: CASRLRGLLLSYNEQFF
CDR3 DNA: TGCGCCAGCAGACTAAGGGGCCTCCTCTTATCCTACAATGAGCAGTTCTTC

clone size: NA
V gene: TRBV7-8
J gene: TRBJ1-5
D gene: NA
CDR3 protein: CASSSYDRNQPQHF
CDR3 DNA: TGTGCCAGCAGCTCCTACGACAGGAATCAGCCCCAGCATTTT

clone size: few
V gene: TRBV14
J gene: TRBJ2-7
D gene: TRBD2
CDR3 protein: CASSRGLAVYEQYF
CDR3 DNA: TGTGCCAGCAGCCGCGGACTAGCGGTCTACGAGCAGTACTTC

clone size: once
V gene: TRBV5-1
J gene: TRBJ2-1
D gene: TRBD2
CDR3 protein: CASSLDPGLAGEQFF
CDR3 DNA: TGCGCCAGCAGCTTGGATCCGGGACTAGCTGGTGAGCAGTTCTTC

clone size: NA
V gene: TRBV4-1
J gene: TRBJ2-7
D gene: NA
CDR3 protein: CASSHQDIPTYEQYF
CDR3 DNA: TGCGCCAGCAGCCACCAGGACATACCAACCTACGAGCAGTACTTC

clone size: NA
V gene: TRBV7-9
J gene: TRBJ1-5
D gene: NA
CDR3 protein: CASSLGGGPQHF
CDR3 DNA: TGTGCCAGCAGCTTAGGGGGGGGGCCCCAGCATTTT

clone size: NA
V gene: TRBV7-6
J gene: TRBJ2-3
D gene: TRBD2
CDR3 protein: CASSLRTSGRERDTQYF
CDR3 DNA: TGTGCCAGCAGCCTCAGGACTAGCGGGAGGGAGAGAGATACGCAGTATTTT